This T cell receptor beta chain derives from a study of tumor-infiltrating lymphocytes in primary liver carcinoma. Study-wide context: Roughly 3.5 to 8 million productive TCRbeta reads came from each sample, comparable across tissue types.

Out of unsorted whole blood came the blood RNA, and germline DNA was extracted as well. Findings and limits, study-wide: Tumors had a significantly higher top-250-clone fraction than blood (p = 0.039).

Priming with a constant-region primer yielded TCR beta cDNA from roughly 0.45 ug total RNA. ARM-PCR was slightly modified, and three nested multiplex PCR rounds with it gave rise to the TCR beta libraries. TRBV1-TRBV30 forward primers paired with a C-beta reverse primer were used in the first two PCR rounds, which ran about 11 cycles each. Via MiXCR, TCRdb re-called the multiplex PCR reads, giving one row per CDR3 protein. The table includes 320,000 or so distinct CDR3 sequences, 55% to 65% detected once. Remarks on this clonotype: Its matching antigen is unknown.

V lost 4 bases, J lost 2 bases, and 12 bases lay in between. The CDR3 runs to 14 residues. Germline V gene data show CDR1 as ENHRY and CDR2 as SYGVKD. The TCR sequence derives from a man between 35 and 55 years old with primary liver carcinoma and hepatitis B virus infection. The sequencing input was peripheral blood. The V gene is TRBV10-3, the J gene TRBJ2-7; tentatively, D is TRBD2 (6 bases). CDR3 sequence reads: CAISGSGGAYEQYF. CDR3 sequence (DNA): TGTGCCATCAGTGGTTCAGGCGGGGCCTACGAGCAGTACTTC.